This T cell receptor beta chain was obtained from a study of blood T cell repertoires in COVID-19. Sequencing used immunoSEQ multiplex PCR; TCRdb keeps in-frame clones, though not all of them. The table lists 150,000 to 200,000 clones, over 75% of them singletons. CDR3 length equals 14 residues. The germline gives CDR1 MNHEY, CDR2 SMNVEV (reference sequence). Trimming removed 0 bases at V and 3 bases at J, with 9 bases between. Grouping used clinical history reported by participants in a survey and questionnaire. Recovered status applied to Cohort 3 donors who had two consecutive negative PCRs. It also applied to those with clearance or with symptom resolution.

Sequenced: PBMCs or T cells enriched from blood (not recorded which). The TCR was taken from a woman aged 18-29 years who had recovered from COVID-19. The rearrangement joins TRBV27 to TRBJ2-7, with D tentatively TRBD1 (5 bases). CDR3 loop: CASSLSRQGYEQYF. The CDR3 DNA sequence: TGTGCCAGCAGTTTATCGAGGCAGGGCTACGAGCAGTACTTC.